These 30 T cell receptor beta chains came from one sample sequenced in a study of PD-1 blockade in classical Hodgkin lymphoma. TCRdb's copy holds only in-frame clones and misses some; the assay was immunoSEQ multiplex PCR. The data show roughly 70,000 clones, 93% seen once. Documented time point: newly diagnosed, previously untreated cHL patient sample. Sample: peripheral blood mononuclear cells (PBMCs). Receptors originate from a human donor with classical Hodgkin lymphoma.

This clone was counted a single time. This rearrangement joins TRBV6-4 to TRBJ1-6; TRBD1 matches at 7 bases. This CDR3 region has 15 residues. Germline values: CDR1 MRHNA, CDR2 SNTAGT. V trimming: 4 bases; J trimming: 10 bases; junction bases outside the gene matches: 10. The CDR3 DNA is TGTGCCAGCAGTGCCGGGACAGACCTTGCCTCACCCCTCCACTTT. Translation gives CASSAGTDLASPLHF.

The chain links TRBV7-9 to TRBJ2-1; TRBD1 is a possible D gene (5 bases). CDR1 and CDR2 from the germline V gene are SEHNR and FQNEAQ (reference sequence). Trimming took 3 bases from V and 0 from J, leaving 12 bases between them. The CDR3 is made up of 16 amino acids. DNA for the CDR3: TGTGCCAGCAGCTTGGGGCAGGCGAGCTCCTACAATGAGCAGTTCTTC. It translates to CASSLGQASSYNEQFF.

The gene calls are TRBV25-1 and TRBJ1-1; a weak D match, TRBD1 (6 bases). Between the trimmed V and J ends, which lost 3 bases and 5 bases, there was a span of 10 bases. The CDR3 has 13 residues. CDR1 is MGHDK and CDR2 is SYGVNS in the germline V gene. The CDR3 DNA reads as TGTGCCAGCAGTGACACAGGGAGGACTGAAGCTTTCTTT. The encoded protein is CASSDTGRTEAFF.

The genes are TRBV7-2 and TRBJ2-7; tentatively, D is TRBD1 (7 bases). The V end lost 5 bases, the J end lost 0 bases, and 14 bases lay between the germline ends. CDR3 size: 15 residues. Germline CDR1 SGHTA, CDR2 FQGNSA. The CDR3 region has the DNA TGTGCCAGCAGCCGCGGGACAGTGAGCTCCTACGAGCAGTACTTC. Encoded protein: CASSRGTVSSYEQYF.

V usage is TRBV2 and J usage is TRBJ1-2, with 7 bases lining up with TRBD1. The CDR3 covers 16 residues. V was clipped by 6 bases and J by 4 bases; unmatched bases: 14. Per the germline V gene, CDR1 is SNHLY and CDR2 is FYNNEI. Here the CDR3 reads CASRQAGTVGLYGYTF. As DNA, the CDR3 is TGTGCCAGCAGGCAAGCCGGGACAGTAGGGCTCTATGGCTACACCTTC.

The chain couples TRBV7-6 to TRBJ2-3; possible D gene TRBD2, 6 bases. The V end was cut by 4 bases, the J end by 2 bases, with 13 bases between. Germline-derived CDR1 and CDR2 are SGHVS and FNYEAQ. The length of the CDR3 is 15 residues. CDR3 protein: CASSSLAELTDTQYF. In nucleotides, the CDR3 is TGTGCCAGCAGCTCCTTAGCGGAGCTCACAGATACGCAGTATTTT.

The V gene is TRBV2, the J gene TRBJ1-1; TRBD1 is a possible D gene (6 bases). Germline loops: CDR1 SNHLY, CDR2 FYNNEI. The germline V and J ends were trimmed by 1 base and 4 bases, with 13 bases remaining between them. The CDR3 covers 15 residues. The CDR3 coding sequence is TGTGCCAGCAGTGAAGGGAGGAGAGGGGGCACTGAAGCTTTCTTT. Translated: CASSEGRRGGTEAFF.

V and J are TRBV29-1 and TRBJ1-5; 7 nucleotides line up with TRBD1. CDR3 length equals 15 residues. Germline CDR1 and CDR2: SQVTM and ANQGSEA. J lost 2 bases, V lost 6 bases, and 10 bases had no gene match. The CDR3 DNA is TGCAGCGTCCAAGCAGGGGGACGTGGCAATCAGCCCCAGCATTTT. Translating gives CSVQAGGRGNQPQHF.

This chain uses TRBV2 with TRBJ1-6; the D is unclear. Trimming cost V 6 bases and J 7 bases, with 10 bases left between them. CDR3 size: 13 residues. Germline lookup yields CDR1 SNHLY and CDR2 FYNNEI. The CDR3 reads CASRSGGNSPLHF. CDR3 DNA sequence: TGTGCCAGCAGATCAGGAGGAAATTCACCCCTCCACTTT.

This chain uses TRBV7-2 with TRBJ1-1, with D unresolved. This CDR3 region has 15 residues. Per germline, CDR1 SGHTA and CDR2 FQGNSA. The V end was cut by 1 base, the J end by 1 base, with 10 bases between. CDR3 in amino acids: CASSLGPGRNTEAFF. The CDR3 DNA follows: TGTGCCAGCAGCTTAGGCCCGGGGAGGAACACTGAAGCTTTCTTT.

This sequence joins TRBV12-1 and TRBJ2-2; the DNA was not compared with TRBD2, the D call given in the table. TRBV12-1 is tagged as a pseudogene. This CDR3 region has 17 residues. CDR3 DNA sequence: TGTGCCAGCAGCGCCCATTTGGGCGGGGGAAACACCGGGGAGCTGTTTTTT. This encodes CASSAHLGGGNTGELFF.

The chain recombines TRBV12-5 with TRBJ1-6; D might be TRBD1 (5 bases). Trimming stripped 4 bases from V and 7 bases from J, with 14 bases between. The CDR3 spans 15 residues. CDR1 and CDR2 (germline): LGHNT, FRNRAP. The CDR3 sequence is CASGSGTLDNSPLHF. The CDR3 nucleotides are TGTGCTAGTGGTTCGGGGACGTTAGACAATTCACCCCTCCACTTT.

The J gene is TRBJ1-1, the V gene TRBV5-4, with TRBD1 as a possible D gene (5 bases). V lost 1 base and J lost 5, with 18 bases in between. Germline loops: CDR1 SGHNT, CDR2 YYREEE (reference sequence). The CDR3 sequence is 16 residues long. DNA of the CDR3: TGTGCCAGCAGCTTGATATCGGCAGGGAGGAATACTGAAGCTTTCTTT. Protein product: CASSLISAGRNTEAFF.

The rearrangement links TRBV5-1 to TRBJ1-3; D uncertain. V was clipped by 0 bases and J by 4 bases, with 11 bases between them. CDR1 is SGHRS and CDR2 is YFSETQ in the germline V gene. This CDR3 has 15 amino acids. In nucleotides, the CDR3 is TGCGCCAGCAGCTTGGACCCCGGCACCGGAAACACCATATATTTT. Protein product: CASSLDPGTGNTIYF.

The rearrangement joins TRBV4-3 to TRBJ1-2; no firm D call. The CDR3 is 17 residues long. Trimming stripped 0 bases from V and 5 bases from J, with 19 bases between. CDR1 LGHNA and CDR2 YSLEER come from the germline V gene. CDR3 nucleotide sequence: TGCGCCAGCAGCCAAGAGGGGTACGAGGGTCTGAGGTATGGCTACACCTTC. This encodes CASSQEGYEGLRYGYTF.

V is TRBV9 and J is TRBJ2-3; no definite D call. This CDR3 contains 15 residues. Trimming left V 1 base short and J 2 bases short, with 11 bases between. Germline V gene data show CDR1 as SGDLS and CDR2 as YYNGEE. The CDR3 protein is CASSVTERVTDTQYF. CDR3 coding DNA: TGTGCCAGCAGCGTAACCGAGCGAGTCACAGATACGCAGTATTTT.

This CDR3 reads CASSSNARDRGRSEQFF. CDR3 DNA sequence: TGTGCCAGCAGCTCGAATGCCCGGGACAGGGGGCGAAGTGAGCAGTTCTTC. V gene TRBV5-6 combines with J gene TRBJ2-1; 12 nucleotides agree with TRBD1. The CDR3 is made up of 17 amino acids. J lost 9 bases, V lost 3 bases, and 13 bases had no gene match. The germline V gene has CDR1 SGHDT and CDR2 YYEEEE.

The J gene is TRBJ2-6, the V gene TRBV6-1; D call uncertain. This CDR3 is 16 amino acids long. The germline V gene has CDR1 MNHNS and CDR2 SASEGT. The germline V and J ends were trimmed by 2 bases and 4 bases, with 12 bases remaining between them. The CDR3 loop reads CASSESPRPGANVLTF. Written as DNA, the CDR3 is TGTGCCAGCAGTGAAAGTCCGCGCCCCGGGGCCAACGTCCTGACTTTC.

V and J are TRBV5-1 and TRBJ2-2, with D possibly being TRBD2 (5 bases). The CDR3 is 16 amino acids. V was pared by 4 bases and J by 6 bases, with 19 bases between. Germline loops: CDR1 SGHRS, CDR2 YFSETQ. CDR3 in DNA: TGCGCCAGCAGCCCGTTCGAAGCGGTTGGGGCCGGGGAGCTGTTTTTT. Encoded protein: CASSPFEAVGAGELFF.

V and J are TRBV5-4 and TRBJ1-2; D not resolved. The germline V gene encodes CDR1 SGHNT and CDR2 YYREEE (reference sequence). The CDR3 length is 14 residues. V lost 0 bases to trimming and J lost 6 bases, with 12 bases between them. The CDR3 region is CASSLESRADGYTF. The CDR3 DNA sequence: TGTGCCAGCAGCTTGGAATCAAGGGCGGATGGCTACACCTTC. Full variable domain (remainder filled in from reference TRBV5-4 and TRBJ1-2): ETGVTQSPTHLIKTRGQQVTLRCSSQSGHNTVSWYQQALGQGPQFIFQYYREEENGRGNFPPRFSGLQFPNYSSELNVNALELDDSALYLCASSLESRADGYTFGSGTRLTVV.

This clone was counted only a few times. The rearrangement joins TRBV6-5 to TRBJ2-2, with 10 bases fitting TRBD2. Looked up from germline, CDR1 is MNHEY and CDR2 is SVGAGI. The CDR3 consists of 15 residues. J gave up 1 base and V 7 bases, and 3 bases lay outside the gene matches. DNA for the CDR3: TGTGCCAGCACGCGACTAGCGGGGAACACCGGGGAGCTGTTTTTT. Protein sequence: CASTRLAGNTGELFF.

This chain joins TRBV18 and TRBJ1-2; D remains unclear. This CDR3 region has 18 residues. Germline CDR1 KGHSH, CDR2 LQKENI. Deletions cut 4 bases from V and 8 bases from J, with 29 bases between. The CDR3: CASSLSRAARGENPGYTF. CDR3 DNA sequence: TGTGCCAGCTCACTAAGTCGGGCAGCACGTGGGGAGAATCCAGGCTACACCTTC.

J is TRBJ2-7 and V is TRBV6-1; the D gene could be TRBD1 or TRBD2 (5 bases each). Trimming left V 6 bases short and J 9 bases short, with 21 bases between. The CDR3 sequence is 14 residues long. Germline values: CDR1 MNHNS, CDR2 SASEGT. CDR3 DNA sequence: TGTGCCAGCAGCCGGGACGGATTCTACGAGTGGCAGTACTTC. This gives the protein CASSRDGFYEWQYF.

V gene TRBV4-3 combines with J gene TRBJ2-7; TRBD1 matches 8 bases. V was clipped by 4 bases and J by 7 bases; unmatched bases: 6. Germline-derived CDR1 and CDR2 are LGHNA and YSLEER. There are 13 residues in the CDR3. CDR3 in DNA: TGCGCCAGCAGCCGCCGGACAGGGATTGAGCAGTACTTC. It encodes CASSRRTGIEQYF.

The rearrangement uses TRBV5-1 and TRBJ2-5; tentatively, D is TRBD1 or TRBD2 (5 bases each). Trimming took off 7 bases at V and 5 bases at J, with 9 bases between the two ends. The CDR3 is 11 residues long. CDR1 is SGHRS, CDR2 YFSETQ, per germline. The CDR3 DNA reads TGCGCCAGCTGGGGGAAGGAGACCCAGTACTTC. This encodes CASWGKETQYF.

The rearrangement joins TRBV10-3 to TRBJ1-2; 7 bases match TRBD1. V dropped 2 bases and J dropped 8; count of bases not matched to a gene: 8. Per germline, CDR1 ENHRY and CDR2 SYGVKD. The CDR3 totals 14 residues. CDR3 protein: CAISEAGQALGYTF. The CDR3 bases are TGTGCCATCAGTGAGGCCGGACAGGCGCTGGGCTACACCTTC.

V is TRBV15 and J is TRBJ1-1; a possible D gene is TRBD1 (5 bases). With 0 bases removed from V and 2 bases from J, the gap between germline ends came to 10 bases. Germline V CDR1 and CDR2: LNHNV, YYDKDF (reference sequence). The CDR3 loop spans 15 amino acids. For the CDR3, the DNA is TGTGCCACCAGCAGAGATAAGGGGTACAACACTGAAGCTTTCTTT. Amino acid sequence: CATSRDKGYNTEAFF.

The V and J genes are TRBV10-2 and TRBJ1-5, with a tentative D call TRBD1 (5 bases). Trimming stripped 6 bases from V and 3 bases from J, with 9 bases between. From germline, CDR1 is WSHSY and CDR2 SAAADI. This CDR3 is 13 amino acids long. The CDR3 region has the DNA TGCGCCAGCAGGGACATCTACAATCAGCCCCAGCATTTT. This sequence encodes CASRDIYNQPQHF.

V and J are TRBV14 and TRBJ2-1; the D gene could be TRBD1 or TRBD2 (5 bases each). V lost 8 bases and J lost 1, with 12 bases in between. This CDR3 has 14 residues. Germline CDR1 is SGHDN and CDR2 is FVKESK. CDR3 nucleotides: TGTGCCAGCGGGACCCTGTCTTCCTACAATGAGCAGTTCTTC. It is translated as CASGTLSSYNEQFF.

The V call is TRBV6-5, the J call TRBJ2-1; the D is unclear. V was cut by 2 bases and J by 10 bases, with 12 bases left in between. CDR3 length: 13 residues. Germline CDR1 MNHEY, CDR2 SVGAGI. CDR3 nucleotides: TGTGCCAGCAGTTACACCGTCCCCGGAGAGCAGTTCTTC. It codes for CASSYTVPGEQFF.